The 19 T cell receptor beta chains given below trace back to one sample, sequenced in a study of metastatic and nonmetastatic thyroid tumors. Each patient went into thyroid surgery without having received any treatment. TCRdb re-clonotyped the PCR reads through MiXCR. Of around 38,000 clones listed, 28% are singletons. Sequencing input: blood. The receptors derive from a male donor with papillary thyroid cancer or a benign thyroid nodule (not recorded which). Some clones in this sample may be carry-over from other donors' samples.

In its sample, this clone was seen many times. V usage is TRBV6-4 and J usage is TRBJ2-2; TRBD1 agrees at 11 bases. The germline V gene has CDR1 MRHNA and CDR2 SNTAGT. The junction had 15 bases not matched to a gene; V was cut back by 4 bases and J by 8 bases. This CDR3 is 18 amino acids long. CDR3 sequence: CASSARVGQGAVPGELFF. CDR3 sequence (DNA): TGTGCCAGCAGTGCCCGCGTTGGACAGGGGGCTGTCCCTGGGGAGCTGTTTTTT.

About this clone itself: A much larger clone lies one base from this, so it may be a read error. The chain couples TRBV6-4 to TRBJ2-5; maybe TRBD2 (5 bases). This CDR3 comprises 13 residues. V lost 4 bases and J lost 9, with 15 bases in between. Germline V gives CDR1 MRHNA, CDR2 SNTAGT. CDR3 coding DNA: TGTGCCAGCAGTGCTTCGGCAGAGGAGGCCCAGTACTTC. Protein product: CASSASAEEAQYF.

This clone was detected many times. This chain uses TRBV9 with TRBJ2-7, with 8 bases lining up with TRBD2. This CDR3 has 14 residues. The V and J ends lost 3 bases and 1 base, in that order; junction bases with no gene match: 3. The germline gives CDR1 SGDLS, CDR2 YYNGEE. Here the CDR3 DNA reads TGTGCCAGCAGCGAGGGGACTAGTTCCTACGAGCAGTACTTC. Protein product: CASSEGTSSYEQYF. Together with reference TRBV9 and TRBJ2-7, the CDR3 gives the full variable domain: DSGVTQTPKHLITATGQRVTLRCSPRSGDLSVYWYQQSLDQGLQFLIQYYNGEERAKGNILERFSAQQFPDLHSELNLSSLELGDSALYFCASSEGTSSYEQYFGPGTRLTVT.

This clone has a count of ten or more. The chain uses TRBV29-1 and TRBJ2-1, with a possible D match to TRBD1 (6 bases). The CDR3 has 15 residues. The V and J ends lost 5 bases and 4 bases respectively, with 18 bases between them. Germline V gene data show CDR1 as SQVTM and CDR2 as ANQGSEA. CDR3 sequence (DNA): TGCAGCGTTCAGGGGCACGGGGCCCTATACAATGAGCAGTTCTTC. Its translation is CSVQGHGALYNEQFF.

This rearrangement joins TRBV11-2 to TRBJ1-1; no reliable D call. CDR3 size: 14 residues. Trimming removed 5 bases from V and 6 bases from J, with 16 bases in between. CDR1 and CDR2 (germline): SGHAT, FQNNGV. The CDR3 DNA is TGTGCCAGCAGCCCTCCGGGGATTCAGGCTGAAGCTTTCTTT. Translation gives CASSPPGIQAEAFF.

Of note for this clone: Compared with germline, one end of the junction differs, possibly owing to a read error. The J gene is TRBJ2-5, the V gene TRBV20-1, with D uncertain. This CDR3 has 13 residues. CDR1 and CDR2 from the germline V gene are DFQATT and SNEGSKA (reference sequence). CDR3 bases: TGCTGTGCTTCGACGGGCCCGCATGAGACCCAGTACTTC. This codes for CCASTGPHETQYF.

The gene calls are TRBV20-1 and TRBJ2-3; TRBD2 is a possible D gene (5 bases). This CDR3 is built from 16 residues. V was pared by 5 bases and J by 7 bases, with 25 bases between. From germline, CDR1 is DFQATT and CDR2 SNEGSKA (reference sequence). This chain's CDR3 is CSAGPFYKVLVYTQYF. As DNA, the CDR3 is TGCAGTGCTGGACCCTTTTATAAGGTACTAGTATATACGCAGTATTTT.

The chain is built from TRBV28 and TRBJ1-2; tentatively, D is TRBD1 (5 bases). V gave up 8 bases and J gave up 0 bases, with 19 bases separating them. There are 16 residues in the CDR3. Germline loops: CDR1 MDHEN, CDR2 SYDVKM. The CDR3: CASGRGSLGANYGYTF. For the CDR3, the DNA is TGTGCCAGCGGCCGGGGCAGTCTAGGTGCTAACTATGGCTACACCTTC.

The chain couples TRBV6-2 or TRBV6-3 to TRBJ1-5; D unresolved. Germline CDR1 is MNHEY and CDR2 is SVGEGT. The CDR3 has 14 amino acids. Trimming stripped 2 bases from V and 2 bases from J, with 7 bases between. CDR3 sequence reads: CASSYLIGNQPQHF. CDR3 coding DNA: TGTGCCAGCAGTTACCTGATAGGCAATCAGCCCCAGCATTTT.

Comment on this clone: This is likely a read error, given that the CDR3 carries no conserved phenylalanine or tryptophan at its end. The chain combines TRBV14 with TRBJ2-3, with 7 nucleotides matching TRBD2. The CDR3 has 16 amino acids. Germline-derived CDR1 and CDR2 are SGHDN and FVKESK. After removal of 3 bases from V and 5 bases from J, the junction contained 11 bases not matched to a gene. The CDR3 sequence: CASSQLAVLPIDTQYV. CDR3 DNA: TGTGCCAGCAGCCAGCTAGCGGTTCTCCCCATAGATACGCAGTATGTT.

This chain links TRBV24-1 with TRBJ2-7; 7 bases are a match to TRBD1. Germline V gene sequence: CDR1 KGHDR, CDR2 SFDVKD. This CDR3 comprises 15 residues. V was pared by 7 bases and J by 2 bases, with 10 bases of the junction left unmatched. This chain's CDR3 is CATRSRDRLTYEQYF. CDR3 nucleotides: TGTGCCACCAGAAGCCGGGACAGACTTACCTACGAGCAGTACTTC.

This clone was seen a handful of times. The rearrangement uses TRBV7-9 and TRBJ2-7; D possibly corresponds to TRBD1 (6 bases). The germline V gene encodes CDR1 SEHNR and CDR2 FQNEAQ (reference sequence). V lost 4 bases to trimming and J lost 5 bases, with 12 bases between them. This CDR3 has 13 amino acids. CDR3 sequence (DNA): TGTGCCAGCAGCTGGTTACAGGGAGACGAGCAGTACTTC. Protein sequence: CASSWLQGDEQYF. The entire variable domain, with the rest obtained from reference TRBV7-9 and TRBJ2-7, is as follows: DTGVSQNPRHKITKRGQNVTFRCDPISEHNRLYWYRQTLGQGPEFLTYFQNEAQLEKSRLLSDRFSAERPKGSFSTLEIQRTEQGDSAMYLCASSWLQGDEQYFGPGTRLTVT.

The table lists this clone with many counts. This chain connects TRBV11-1 to TRBJ2-3, with 8 nucleotides matching TRBD2. J lost 1 base, V lost 2 bases, and 11 bases had no gene match. Germline assignment: CDR1 SGHAT and CDR2 FQDESV (reference sequence). The CDR3 loop spans 18 amino acids. Written as DNA, the CDR3 is TGTGCCAGCAGCTTATACGACGGGAGGGGTACTGGCACAGATACGCAGTATTTT. It specifies CASSLYDGRGTGTDTQYF.

This clone appeared many times. The chain combines TRBV11-2 with TRBJ2-7; no definite D call. The V end was cut by 3 bases, the J end by 6 bases, with 12 bases between. The CDR3 is 13 amino acids. Germline V gives CDR1 SGHAT, CDR2 FQNNGV. CDR3 sequence reads: CASSFEPTPEQYF. The CDR3 coding sequence is TGTGCCAGCAGCTTCGAACCTACCCCCGAGCAGTACTTC.

This clone was counted ten times or more. The V and J genes are TRBV6-5 and TRBJ2-1, with D possibly TRBD2 on 6 matching bases. Trimming stripped 0 bases from V and 9 bases from J, with 12 bases between. This CDR3 is 14 amino acids long. Germline lookup yields CDR1 MNHEY and CDR2 SVGAGI. In nucleotides, the CDR3 is TGTGCCAGCAGTTACTCGGGGAGGCGGGCTGAGCAGTTCTTC. This translates into CASSYSGRRAEQFF.

This clone was seen ten or more times. The chain links TRBV7-6 to TRBJ2-5; TRBD2 aligns across 7 bases. CDR3 size: 13 residues. The germline gives CDR1 SGHVS, CDR2 FNYEAQ. V was pared by 7 bases and J by 2 bases, with 4 bases of the junction left unmatched. CDR3 sequence reads: CASTRGEQETQYF. DNA of the CDR3: TGTGCCAGCACCCGGGGGGAGCAAGAGACCCAGTACTTC.

This clone came up many times. The chain recombines TRBV2 with TRBJ1-2; the match to TRBD1 covers 7 bases. The CDR3 has 14 residues. V was pared by 8 bases and J by 2 bases, with 8 bases of the junction left unmatched. The germline gives CDR1 SNHLY, CDR2 FYNNEI. CDR3 region: CASQPGTANYGYTF. DNA for the CDR3: TGTGCCAGCCAGCCCGGGACAGCAAACTATGGCTACACCTTC.

This CDR3 reads CSAPYRGGRTEAFF. The CDR3 DNA sequence: TGCAGTGCCCCCTACAGAGGGGGCCGGACTGAAGCTTTCTTT. The chain uses TRBV20-1 and TRBJ1-1; 7 nucleotides line up with TRBD1. Germline V gene lookup returns CDR1 DFQATT and CDR2 SNEGSKA (reference sequence). The CDR3 extends over 14 amino acids. The J segment lost 5 bases and the V segment lost 6 bases, leaving 12 bases of the junction unmatched.

Remarks on this clone: Other DNA sequences in this sample translate to the same CDR3. The chain uses TRBV20-1 and TRBJ2-2, with D perhaps TRBD1 (6 bases). Germline CDR1 DFQATT, CDR2 SNEGSKA (reference sequence). V was shortened by 2 bases and J by 4 bases, with 14 bases between the two germline ends. The CDR3 has 15 residues. CDR3: CSARSSTGSTGELFF. DNA of the CDR3: TGCAGTGCTAGAAGCTCAACAGGGTCCACCGGGGAGCTGTTTTTT.